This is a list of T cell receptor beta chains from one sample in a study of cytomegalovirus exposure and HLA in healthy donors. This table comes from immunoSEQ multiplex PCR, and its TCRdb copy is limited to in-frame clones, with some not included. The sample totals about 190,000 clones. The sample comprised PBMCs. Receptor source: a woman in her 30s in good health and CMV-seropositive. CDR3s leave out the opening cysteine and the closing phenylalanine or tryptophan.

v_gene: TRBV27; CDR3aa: ASSSARGTKQSGELF
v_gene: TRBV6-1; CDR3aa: ASSELFGSYGYT
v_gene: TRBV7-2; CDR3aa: ASSLDGTSGYNEQF
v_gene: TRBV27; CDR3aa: ASESNLRPRSRYEQY
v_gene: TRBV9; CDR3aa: ASSPTYRGGAF
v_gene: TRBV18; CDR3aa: ASSPTGLANTGELF
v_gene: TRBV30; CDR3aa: AWSNKGLAGGKTF
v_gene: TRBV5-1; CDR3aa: ASSLAEGPLGEAF
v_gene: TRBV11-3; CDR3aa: ASSWTTGTEAF
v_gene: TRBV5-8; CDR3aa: ASSFIVMLANEQF
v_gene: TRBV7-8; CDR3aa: ASSLEAWDRGYEQY
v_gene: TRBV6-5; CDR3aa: ASSYGQRGNTEAF
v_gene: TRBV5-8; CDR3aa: ASSLQGWNAYNEQF
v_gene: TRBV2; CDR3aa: ASHRGYQETQY